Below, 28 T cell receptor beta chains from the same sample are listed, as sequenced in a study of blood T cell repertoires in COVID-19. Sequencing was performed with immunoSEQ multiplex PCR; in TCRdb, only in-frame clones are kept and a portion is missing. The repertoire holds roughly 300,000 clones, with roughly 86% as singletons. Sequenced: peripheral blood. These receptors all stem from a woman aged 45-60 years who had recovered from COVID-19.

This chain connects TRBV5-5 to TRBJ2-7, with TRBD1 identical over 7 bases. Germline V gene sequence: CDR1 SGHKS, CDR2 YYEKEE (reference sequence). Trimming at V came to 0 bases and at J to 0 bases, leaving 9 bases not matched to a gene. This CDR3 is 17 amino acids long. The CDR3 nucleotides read TGTGCCAGCAGCTTGGGAGCAGGGGGTTTGAGCTCCTACGAGCAGTACTTC. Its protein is CASSLGAGGLSSYEQYF.

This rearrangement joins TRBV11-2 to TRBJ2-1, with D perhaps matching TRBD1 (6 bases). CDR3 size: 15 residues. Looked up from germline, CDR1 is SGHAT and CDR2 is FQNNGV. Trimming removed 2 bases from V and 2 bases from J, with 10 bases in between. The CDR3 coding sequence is TGTGCCAGCAGCTTACAGGGGTTCACCTACAATGAGCAGTTCTTC. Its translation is CASSLQGFTYNEQFF.

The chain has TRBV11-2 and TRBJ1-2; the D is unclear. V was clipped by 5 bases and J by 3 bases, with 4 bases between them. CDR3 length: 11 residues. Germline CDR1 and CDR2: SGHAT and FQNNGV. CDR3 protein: CASSQDYGYTF. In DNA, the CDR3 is TGTGCCAGCAGCCAGGACTATGGCTACACCTTC.

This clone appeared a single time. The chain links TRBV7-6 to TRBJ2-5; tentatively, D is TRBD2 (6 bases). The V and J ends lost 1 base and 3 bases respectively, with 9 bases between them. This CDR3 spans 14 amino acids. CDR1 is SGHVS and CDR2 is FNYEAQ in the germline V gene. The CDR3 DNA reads TGTGCCAGCAGCTTAGGGCGGGGAAAAGAGACCCAGTACTTC. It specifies CASSLGRGKETQYF.

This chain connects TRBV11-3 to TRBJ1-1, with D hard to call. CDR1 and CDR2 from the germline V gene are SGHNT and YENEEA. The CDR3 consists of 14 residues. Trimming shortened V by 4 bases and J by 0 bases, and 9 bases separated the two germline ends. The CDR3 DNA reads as TGTGCCAGCAGCTCATCCGGGATGAACACTGAAGCTTTCTTT. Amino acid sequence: CASSSSGMNTEAFF.

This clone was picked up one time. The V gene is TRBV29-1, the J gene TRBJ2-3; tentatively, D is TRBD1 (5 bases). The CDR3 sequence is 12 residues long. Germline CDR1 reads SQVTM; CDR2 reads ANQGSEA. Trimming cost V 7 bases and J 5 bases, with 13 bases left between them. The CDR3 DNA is TGCAGCGACACGGTGGGGCGAGATACGCAGTATTTT. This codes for CSDTVGRDTQYF.

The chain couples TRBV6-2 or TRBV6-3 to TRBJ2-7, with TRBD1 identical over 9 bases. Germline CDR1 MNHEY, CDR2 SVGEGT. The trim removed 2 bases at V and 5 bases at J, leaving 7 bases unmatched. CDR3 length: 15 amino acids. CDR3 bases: TGTGCCAGCAGTTACGAAGGACAGGGGTTCGACGAGCAGTACTTC. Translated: CASSYEGQGFDEQYF.

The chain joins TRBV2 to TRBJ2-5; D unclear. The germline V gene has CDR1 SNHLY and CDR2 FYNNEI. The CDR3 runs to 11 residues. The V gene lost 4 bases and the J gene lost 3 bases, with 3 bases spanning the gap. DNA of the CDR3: TGTGCCAGCAGTGCTGAAGAGACCCAGTACTTC. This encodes CASSAEETQYF.

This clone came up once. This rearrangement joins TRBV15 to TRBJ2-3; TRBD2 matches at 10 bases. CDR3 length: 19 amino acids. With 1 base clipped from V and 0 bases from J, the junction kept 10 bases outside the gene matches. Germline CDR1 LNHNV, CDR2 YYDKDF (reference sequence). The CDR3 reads CATSRGRLAGVTSTDTQYF. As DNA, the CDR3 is TGTGCCACCAGCAGAGGCCGGCTAGCGGGAGTAACTAGCACAGATACGCAGTATTTT.

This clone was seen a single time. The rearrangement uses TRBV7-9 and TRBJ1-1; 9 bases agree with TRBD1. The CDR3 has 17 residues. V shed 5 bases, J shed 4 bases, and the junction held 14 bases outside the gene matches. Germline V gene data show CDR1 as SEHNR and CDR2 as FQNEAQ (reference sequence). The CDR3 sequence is CASSRPGQGSPGTEAFF. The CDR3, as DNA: TGTGCCAGCAGCCGACCGGGACAGGGTAGCCCGGGCACTGAAGCTTTCTTT.

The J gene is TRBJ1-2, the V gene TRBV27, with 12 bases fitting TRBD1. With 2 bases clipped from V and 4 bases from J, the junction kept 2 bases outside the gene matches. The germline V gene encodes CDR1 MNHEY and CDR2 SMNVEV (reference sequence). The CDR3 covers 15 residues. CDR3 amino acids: CASSLGTGGGYGYTF. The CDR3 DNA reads TGTGCCAGCAGTTTAGGGACAGGGGGCGGCTATGGCTACACCTTC.

The CDR3 DNA is TGTGCCAGCAGCCGAGAACCGAGGACGGGAGCCTACGAGCAGTACTTC. Translated, it gives CASSREPRTGAYEQYF. The gene calls are TRBV11-2 and TRBJ2-7; possible D gene TRBD2, 6 bases. CDR3 length: 16 residues. Germline V CDR1 and CDR2: SGHAT, FQNNGV. The V end lost 5 bases, the J end lost 2 bases, and 19 bases lay between the germline ends.

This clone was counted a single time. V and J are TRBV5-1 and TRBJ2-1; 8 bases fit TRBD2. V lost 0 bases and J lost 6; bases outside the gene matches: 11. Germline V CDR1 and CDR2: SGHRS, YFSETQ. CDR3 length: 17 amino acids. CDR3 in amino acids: CASSLGLSGITGNEQFF. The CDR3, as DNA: TGCGCCAGCAGCTTGGGACTTAGCGGGATAACGGGCAATGAGCAGTTCTTC.

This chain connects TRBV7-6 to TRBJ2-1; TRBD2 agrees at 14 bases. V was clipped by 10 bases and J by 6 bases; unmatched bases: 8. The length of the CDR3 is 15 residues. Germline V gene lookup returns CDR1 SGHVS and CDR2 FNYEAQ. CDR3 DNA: TGTGCCACTCGAGCGGGACTAGCGGGAGTCAATGAGCAGTTCTTC. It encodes CATRAGLAGVNEQFF.

The CDR3 here is CASSSTGFDGYTF. The CDR3 nucleotides read TGTGCCAGCAGCTCGACAGGGTTCGATGGCTACACCTTC. The chain carries TRBV7-3 and TRBJ1-2; 7 bases agree with TRBD1. The CDR3 is made up of 13 amino acids. CDR1 SGHTA and CDR2 FQGTGA come from the germline V gene. Losses at the gene ends were 4 bases for V and 6 bases for J; bases not matched to a gene: 5.

The DNA of the CDR3 is TGTGCCTGGAGAAAGAACAGGATAGCTAACTATGGCTACACCTTC. It is translated as CAWRKNRIANYGYTF. The gene calls are TRBV30 and TRBJ1-2; possibly TRBD1 for D (5 bases). Looked up from germline, CDR1 is GTSNPN and CDR2 is SVGIG (reference sequence). V dropped 3 bases and J dropped 0 bases, with 14 bases sitting between them. CDR3 length: 15 amino acids.

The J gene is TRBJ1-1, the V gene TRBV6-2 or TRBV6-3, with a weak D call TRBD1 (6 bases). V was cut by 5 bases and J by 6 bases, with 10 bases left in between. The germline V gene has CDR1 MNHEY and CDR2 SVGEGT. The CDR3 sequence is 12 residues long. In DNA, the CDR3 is TGTGCCAGCAGTCGGGGACACTCTGAAGCTTTCTTT. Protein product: CASSRGHSEAFF.

CDR3 in amino acids: CASSPLAGYQETQYF. CDR3 nucleotide sequence: TGTGCCAGCAGCCCACTAGCGGGGTACCAAGAGACCCAGTACTTC. The genes are TRBV6-5 and TRBJ2-5, with 10 bases that match TRBD2. Germline assignment: CDR1 MNHEY and CDR2 SVGAGI. The CDR3 spans 15 residues. V lost 6 bases, J lost 0 bases, and 4 bases stayed unmatched.

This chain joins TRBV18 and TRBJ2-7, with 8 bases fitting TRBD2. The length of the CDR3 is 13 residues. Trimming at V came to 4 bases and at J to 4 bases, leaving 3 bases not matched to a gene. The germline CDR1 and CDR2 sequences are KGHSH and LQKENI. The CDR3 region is CASSLSGKYEQYF. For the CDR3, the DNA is TGTGCCAGCTCACTTAGCGGGAAATACGAGCAGTACTTC.

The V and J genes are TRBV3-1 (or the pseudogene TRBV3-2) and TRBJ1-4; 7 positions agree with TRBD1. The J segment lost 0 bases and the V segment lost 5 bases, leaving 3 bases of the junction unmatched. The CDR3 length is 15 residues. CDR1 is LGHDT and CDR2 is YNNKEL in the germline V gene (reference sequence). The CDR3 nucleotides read TGTGCCAGCAGCTTACAGGGGACAACTAATGAAAAACTGTTTTTT. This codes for CASSLQGTTNEKLFF.

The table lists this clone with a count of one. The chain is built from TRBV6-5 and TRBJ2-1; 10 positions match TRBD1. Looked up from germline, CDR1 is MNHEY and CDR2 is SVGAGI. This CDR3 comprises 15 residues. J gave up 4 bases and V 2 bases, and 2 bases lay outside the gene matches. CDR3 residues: CASSYGTGVYNEQFF. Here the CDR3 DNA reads TGTGCCAGCAGTTACGGGACAGGGGTGTACAATGAGCAGTTCTTC.

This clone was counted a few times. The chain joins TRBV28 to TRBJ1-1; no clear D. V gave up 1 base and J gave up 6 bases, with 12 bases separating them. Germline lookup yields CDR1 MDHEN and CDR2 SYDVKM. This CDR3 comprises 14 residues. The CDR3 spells CASSLLQGRPEAFF. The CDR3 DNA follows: TGTGCCAGCAGTTTATTACAAGGGAGGCCTGAAGCTTTCTTT. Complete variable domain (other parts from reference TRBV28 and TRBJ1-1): DVKVTQSSRYLVKRTGEKVFLECVQDMDHENMFWYRQDPGLGLRLIYFSYDVKMKEKGDIPEGYSVSREKKERFSLILESASTNQTSMYLCASSLLQGRPEAFFGQGTRLTVV.

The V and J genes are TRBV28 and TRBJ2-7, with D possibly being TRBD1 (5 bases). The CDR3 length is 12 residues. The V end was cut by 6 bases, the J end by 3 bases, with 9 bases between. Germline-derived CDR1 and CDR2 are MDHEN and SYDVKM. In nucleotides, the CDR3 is TGTGCCAGCAGCCCCAGGGTCTACGAGCAGTACTTC. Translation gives CASSPRVYEQYF.

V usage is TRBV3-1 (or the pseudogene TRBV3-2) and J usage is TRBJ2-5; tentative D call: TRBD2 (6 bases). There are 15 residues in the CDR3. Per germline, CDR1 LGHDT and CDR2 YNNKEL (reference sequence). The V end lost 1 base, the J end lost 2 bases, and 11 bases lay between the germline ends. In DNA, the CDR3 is TGTGCCAGCAGCCAAGGGGGACTGCCGCAAGAGACCCAGTACTTC. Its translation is CASSQGGLPQETQYF.

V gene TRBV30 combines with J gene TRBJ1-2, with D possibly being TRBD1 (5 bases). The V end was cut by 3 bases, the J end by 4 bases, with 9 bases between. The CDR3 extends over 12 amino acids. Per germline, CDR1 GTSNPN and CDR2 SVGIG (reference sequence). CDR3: CAWSGGTYGYTF. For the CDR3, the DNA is TGTGCCTGGAGCGGGGGGACCTATGGCTACACCTTC.

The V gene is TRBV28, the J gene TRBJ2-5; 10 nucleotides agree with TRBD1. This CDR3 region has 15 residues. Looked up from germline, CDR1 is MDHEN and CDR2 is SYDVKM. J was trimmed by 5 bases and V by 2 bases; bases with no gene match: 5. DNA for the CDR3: TGTGCCAGCAGTTTACGGACAGGGGGTCAGGAGACCCAGTACTTC. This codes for CASSLRTGGQETQYF.

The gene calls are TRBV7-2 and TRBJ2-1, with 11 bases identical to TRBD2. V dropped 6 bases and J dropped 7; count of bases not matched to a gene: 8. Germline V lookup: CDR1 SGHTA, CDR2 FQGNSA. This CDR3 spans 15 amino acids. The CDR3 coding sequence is TGTGCCAGCAGAGCGGGGCGACTAGCGGGAAATGAGCAGTTCTTC. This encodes CASRAGRLAGNEQFF.

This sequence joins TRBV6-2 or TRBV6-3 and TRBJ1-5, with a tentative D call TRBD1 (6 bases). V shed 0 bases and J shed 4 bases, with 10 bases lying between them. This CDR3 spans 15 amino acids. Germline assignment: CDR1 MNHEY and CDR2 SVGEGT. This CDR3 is CASSYSGGRNQPQHF. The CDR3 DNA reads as TGTGCCAGCAGTTACTCAGGGGGTAGGAATCAGCCCCAGCATTTT.